These T cell receptor beta chains were read from a single sample in a study of CD8+CD57+ T cells in acquired aplastic anemia. TCRdb re-derived calls from the reads in MiXCR, one entry per CDR3 protein. The repertoire holds about 98,000 distinct CDR3 sequences, with 65% to 70% as singletons. Specimen: sorted CD4+, CD8+, or CD8+CD57+ T cells (not recorded which) from PBMCs. The receptors were gathered from a human donor with aplastic anemia. Each CDR3 is given with its conserved first and last residue. D genes are given only for firm matches. Size tells how often a clone was seen (once, few, many) or the class of an expanded clone, and some rows leave it out.

>many|TRBD2|TRBV2|TRBJ2-2
CASSPRTSLLRELFF
TGTGCCAGCAGTCCGCGGACTAGCTTACTCCGGGAGCTGTTTTTT
>-|-|TRBV19|TRBJ1-5
CASSIVDRVKQPQHF
TGTGCCAGTAGTATAGTAGATAGGGTTAAGCAGCCCCAGCATTTT
>many|TRBD1|TRBV19|TRBJ2-7
CASSMDRGTYEQYF
TGTGCCAGTAGTATGGACAGGGGAACCTACGAGCAGTACTTC
>-|TRBD2|TRBV10-3|TRBJ2-3
CASSYLAGADTQYF
TGTGCCAGCAGTTACTTAGCGGGGGCAGATACGCAGTATTTT
>-|TRBD2|TRBV7-2|TRBJ2-1
CASSLTSGGARQFF
TGTGCCAGCAGCTTAACTAGCGGGGGGGCACGGCAGTTCTTC
>-|-|TRBV10-3|TRBJ2-7
CAISRASHYEQYF
TGTGCCATCAGTCGAGCTAGCCACTACGAGCAGTACTTC
>-|-|TRBV7-8|TRBJ2-3
CASSLFSTSTDTQYF
TGTGCCAGCAGCTTATTTTCAACTAGCACAGATACGCAGTATTTT
>few|-|TRBV5-6|TRBJ1-1
CASSLGTRAFF
TGTGCCAGCAGCTTGGGGACACGCGCTTTCTTT
>-|TRBD2|TRBV10-3|TRBJ2-1
CAISGGTSGAYNEQFF
TGTGCCATCAGTGGCGGGACTAGCGGGGCCTACAATGAGCAGTTCTTC
>once|-|TRBV10-2|TRBJ2-3
CATTLVLRGTDTQYF
TGCGCCACCACATTGGTCCTAAGGGGCACAGATACGCAGTATTTT
>-|-|TRBV10-2|TRBJ2-7
CASTVSSSFNEQYF
TGCGCCAGCACGGTCTCCTCTTCCTTTAACGAGCAGTACTTC
>-|-|TRBV2|TRBJ2-5
CASSRTGTAETQYF
TGTGCCAGCAGTAGAACAGGGACGGCGGAGACCCAGTACTTC
>-|-|TRBV10-3|TRBJ1-6
CAISDSDYNSPLHF
TGTGCCATCAGCGACAGCGATTATAATTCACCCCTCCACTTT
>many|TRBD2|TRBV6-1|TRBJ2-2
CASSELADTGELFF
TGTGCCAGCAGTGAACTAGCGGACACCGGGGAGCTGTTTTTT
>-|TRBD2|TRBV20-1|TRBJ2-3
CSARDPQREADTQYF
TGCAGTGCTAGGGACCCCCAGCGGGAGGCAGATACGCAGTATTTT
>-|TRBD2|TRBV24-1|TRBJ2-3
CATSEPSGGAVGTDTQYF
TGTGCCACCAGTGAACCTAGCGGGGGGGCCGTGGGCACAGATACGCAGTATTTT
>-|TRBD1|TRBV10-3|TRBJ1-1
CAIMTGGPNTEAFF
TGTGCCATCATGACAGGGGGACCGAACACTGAAGCTTTCTTT
>-|-|TRBV20-1|TRBJ2-7
CSARVNRGGGSSYEQYF
TGCAGTGCTAGAGTGAATCGGGGCGGGGGCTCCTCCTACGAGCAGTACTTC
>-|TRBD1|TRBV5-1|TRBJ2-7
CASSLRTGNEQYF
TGCGCCAGCAGCTTACGGACAGGGAACGAGCAGTACTTC
>-|-|TRBV10-1|TRBJ2-2
CASAAANTGELFF
TGCGCCAGCGCGGCAGCGAACACCGGGGAGCTGTTTTTT
>-|-|TRBV20-1|TRBJ2-1
CSAADGRRLHEQFF
TGCAGTGCCGCGGATGGAAGAAGACTACATGAGCAGTTCTTC
>few|-|TRBV2|TRBJ1-4
CASSGDRVATNEKLFF
TGTGCCAGCAGTGGAGACAGAGTTGCAACTAATGAAAAACTGTTTTTT
>-|TRBD2|TRBV29-1|TRBJ2-3
CSVEEWTSGRAKDTQYF
TGCAGCGTTGAAGAGTGGACTAGCGGGAGGGCCAAGGATACGCAGTATTTT